This T cell receptor beta chain appears in the sequencing data of a study of T cell changes during pregnancy in multiple sclerosis. This table comes from immunoSEQ multiplex PCR, and its TCRdb copy is limited to in-frame clones, with some not included. The profile shows some 99,000 clones, 80% to 95% of them singletons. The germline V gene encodes CDR1 SQVTM and CDR2 ANQGSEA. The ends lost 6 bases at V and 0 bases at J; junction bases unmatched: 7. The CDR3 has 15 residues. The TCR comes from a female donor with multiple sclerosis, enrolled in a pregnancy study. The sample consisted of peripheral blood, taken after pregnancy. The J gene is TRBJ1-3, the V gene TRBV29-1; 8 bases are a match to TRBD1. The chain's CDR3 is CSVADRANSGNTIYF. The DNA for the CDR3 is TGCAGCGTCGCGGACAGGGCTAACTCTGGAAACACCATATATTTT.